This TCR beta chain was documented in a study of Graves' ophthalmopathy and Graves' hyperthyroidism. Study-wide results and limits: Prediction of ophthalmopathy progression reached around 71% sensitivity and 72% to 75% specificity.

Amplified material comprised TCR beta CDR3 regions derived from RNA transcripts. First-round RT-PCR employed HTBI primers, with a second-round multiplex PCR after it. TCRdb fed the multiplex PCR reads into MiXCR, producing one record per CDR3 protein. This table has approximately 700,000 distinct CDR3 sequences, more than 40% appearing once. This clonotype was seen only once. The antigen is unknown. A read error may be the cause here, since a much bigger clone is one base away. No conserved phenylalanine or tryptophan is present at the end of the CDR3, so a read error is the likely explanation. Researchers turned away patients with other autoimmune diseases, uncontrolled infections, pregnancy or lactation. Orbital computed tomography and thyroid ultrasound, along with TRAb, serum thyroxine and clinical symptoms, underpinned diagnosis. More than 7.5 ml of fresh blood yielded the PBMCs by density gradient.

The clonotype comes from an adult man with Graves' ophthalmopathy. What was sequenced was peripheral blood.

The CDR3: CASSLETGFGEKLFS. The CDR3 bases are TGTGCCAGCAGCTTGGAGACAGGGTTCGGAGAAAAACTGTTTTCT. The V and J genes are TRBV5-4 and TRBJ1-4; 7 positions agree with TRBD1. CDR3 length: 15 residues. From germline, CDR1 is SGHNT and CDR2 YYREEE (reference sequence). With 0 bases clipped from V and 8 bases from J, the junction kept 7 bases outside the gene matches.